This is a list of T cell receptor beta chains from one sample in a study of blood T cell repertoires in COVID-19. TCRdb keeps only in-frame clones here, not all; method: immunoSEQ multiplex PCR. The sample yields roughly 340,000 clones, 70% to 90% seen once. Sequenced material: peripheral blood. All receptors derive from a woman aged 30 to 39 with COVID-19, enrolled during active disease. CDR3s include the opening cysteine and the closing phenylalanine or tryptophan. D genes are given only for firm matches. Not every row has a clone size; where given, it reads once, few, many or a size class.

j_call,clone_size,d_call,v_call,cdr3_nt,cdr3_aa
TRBJ2-7,.,.,TRBV11-1,TGTGCCAGCAGCTACCTGACAGGAACTTACGAGCAGTACTTC,CASSYLTGTYEQYF
TRBJ1-2,.,TRBD1,TRBV19,TGTGCCAGTAGTATGAGACAGGGAAGCATCGAGAGAATTAACTATGGCTACACCTTC,CASSMRQGSIERINYGYTF
TRBJ2-1,once,.,TRBV7-9,TGTGCCAGCAGCCGACAGACGGGCTCCTACAATGAGCAGTTCTTC,CASSRQTGSYNEQFF
TRBJ2-7,.,.,TRBV6-2/TRBV6-3,TGTGCCAGCAGTAAGGGGTCGGACCTCTCCTACGAGCAGTACTTC,CASSKGSDLSYEQYF
TRBJ2-1,.,TRBD2,TRBV11-2,TGTGCCAGCAGCTCACGGACTAGCGAAGGAGGTGAGCAGTTCTTC,CASSSRTSEGGEQFF
TRBJ1-4,.,.,TRBV6-1,TGTGCCAGCAGTGAATTCCCGGCCCGGGTAGAAAAACTGTTTTTT,CASSEFPARVEKLFF
TRBJ1-2,few,.,TRBV5-4,TGTGCCAGCAGCCGCAGACAGGATGATGGCTACACCTTC,CASSRRQDDGYTF
TRBJ1-2,.,.,TRBV6-2/TRBV6-3,TGTGCCAGCAGTTACGTGTCAGGGATTGGCTACACCTTC,CASSYVSGIGYTF
TRBJ2-5,.,.,TRBV20-1,TGCAGTGCTGGAGGGGTCAGGGCCCAGTACTTC,CSAGGVRAQYF
TRBJ2-7,.,.,TRBV28,TGTGCCAGCAGTTTTTCCGTCTACGAGCAGTACTTC,CASSFSVYEQYF
TRBJ1-3,.,.,TRBV6-6,TGTGCCAGCAGCTGGGTGGGGAGGGGTAGCGGAAACACCATATATTTT,CASSWVGRGSGNTIYF
TRBJ2-1,.,TRBD2,TRBV29-1,TGCAGCGGCACGAATCCCGGGGGGGGGTTGGCTGAGCAGTTCTTC,CSGTNPGGGLAEQFF
TRBJ2-3,.,TRBD1,TRBV9,TGTGCCAGCAGCGGGACAGGGGGCGCAGATACGCAGTATTTT,CASSGTGGADTQYF
TRBJ2-1,.,.,TRBV5-1,TGCGCCAGCATGGTAGGTAGCGACTACAATGAGCAGTTCTTC,CASMVGSDYNEQFF
TRBJ1-1,.,.,TRBV5-1,TGCGCCAGCAGCCCTGAGCTGGGAGACACTGAAGCTTTCTTT,CASSPELGDTEAFF
TRBJ2-2,.,.,TRBV10-2,TGCGCCAGCAGTGAAGGGAGCGGGGAGCTGTTTTTT,CASSEGSGELFF
TRBJ2-7,.,TRBD1,TRBV7-6,TGTGCCAGCAGCTTATTCGGACAGGGGGCGCGGGAGCAGTACTTC,CASSLFGQGAREQYF
TRBJ2-2,.,TRBD2,TRBV24-1,TGTGCCACCAGTGAGTTAGCGGGAGGGACCGGGGAGCTGTTTTTT,CATSELAGGTGELFF
TRBJ1-3,.,TRBD1,TRBV29-1,TGCAGCGTTGAGGGGAGGACAGGGAACAGAAACACCATATATTTT,CSVEGRTGNRNTIYF
TRBJ1-1,.,.,TRBV11-2,TGTGCCAGCAGCTGGTCTAAAAACACTGAAGCTTTCTTT,CASSWSKNTEAFF
TRBJ2-2,.,TRBD1,TRBV11-3,TGTGCCAGCAGCACCCCTCCGGGACAGGGGGCGGTAGCCGGGGAGCTGTTTTTT,CASSTPPGQGAVAGELFF
TRBJ1-4,.,TRBD1,TRBV7-9,TGTGCCAGCAGCCCACTAAGGACAGGTCGACTGTTTTTT,CASSPLRTGRLFF
TRBJ1-2,.,TRBD1,TRBV9,TGTGCCAGCAGCGAAACAGGGGGCGCTGGCTACACCTTC,CASSETGGAGYTF
TRBJ1-1,.,TRBD1,TRBV10-3,TGTGCCACTCATCCGGGACAGGGAGACACTGAAGCTTTCTTT,CATHPGQGDTEAFF
TRBJ2-7,once,TRBD1,TRBV6-5,TGTGCCAGCAGTTACGCAGGGGGCCAGAACTACGAGCAGTACTTC,CASSYAGGQNYEQYF
TRBJ1-3,once,.,TRBV2,TGTGCCAGCAGTGAACCCAGAAACACCATATATTTT,CASSEPRNTIYF
TRBJ1-2,.,TRBD1,TRBV5-5,TGTGCCAGCAGCCTCCCGGTAGGACAGGGTCGGTATGGCTACACCTTC,CASSLPVGQGRYGYTF
TRBJ1-1,.,TRBD1,TRBV5-1,TGCGCCAGCAGCTCGGACAGGGGGCAGATCACTGAAGCTTTCTTT,CASSSDRGQITEAFF
TRBJ2-7,.,.,TRBV5-5,TGTGCCAGCAGCTTGGCCTCGGTCAAAGTTTACGAGCAGTACTTC,CASSLASVKVYEQYF
TRBJ1-1,.,TRBD1,TRBV7-2,TGTGCCAGCAGCGACCGGGACAGAAAAATGAACACTGAAGCTTTCTTT,CASSDRDRKMNTEAFF
TRBJ2-2,.,TRBD2,TRBV9,TGTGCCAGCAGCCCCGGACTAGCGCGAACCGGGGAGCTGTTTTTT,CASSPGLARTGELFF
TRBJ2-3,.,TRBD2,TRBV18,TGTGCCAGCTCCCGGGGGGTCCGCACAGATACGCAGTATTTT,CASSRGVRTDTQYF
TRBJ1-2,.,.,TRBV4-1,TGCGCCAGCAGCCAAGATCTGCAGTATGGCTACACCTTC,CASSQDLQYGYTF
TRBJ1-2,.,.,TRBV5-6,TGTGCCAGCAGCTTGGCGAGAACAGGAGGCTACACCTTC,CASSLARTGGYTF
TRBJ2-2,.,TRBD1,TRBV6-5,TGTGCCAGCAGTTACTTCGGACAGGGGGGCGGGGAGCTGTTTTTT,CASSYFGQGGGELFF
TRBJ2-3,.,.,TRBV14,TGTGCCAGCAGCCCGGGTCGGTCATTTACCTTCACCACAGATACGCAGTATTTT,CASSPGRSFTFTTDTQYF
TRBJ2-2,once,TRBD1,TRBV2,TGTGCCAGCGGGGACAGGGGGGTCACCGGGGAGCTGTTTTTT,CASGDRGVTGELFF
TRBJ2-7,.,TRBD2,TRBV3-1/TRBV3-2,TGTGCCAGCAGCCCTAGCGGGGGGGCGACCGAGCAGTACTTC,CASSPSGGATEQYF
TRBJ2-6,.,.,TRBV5-1,TGCGCCAGCAGCGAGGGCTTAGTGTTCTCTGGGGCCAACGTCCTGACTTTC,CASSEGLVFSGANVLTF
TRBJ1-1,.,.,TRBV2,TGTGCCAGCACCGCGACAGGATTGAACACTGAAGCTTTCTTT,CASTATGLNTEAFF
TRBJ2-4,.,.,TRBV10-3,TGTGCCATCAGTGACAGCGAGGGAAACATTCAGTACTTC,CAISDSEGNIQYF
TRBJ2-7,.,TRBD2,TRBV11-2,TGTGCCAGCAGTCCGCCGGGACTAGCATTCGAGCAGTACTTC,CASSPPGLAFEQYF
TRBJ2-3,.,TRBD1,TRBV10-2,TGCGCCAGCTCACGACAGGGTCCACCCACAGATACGCAGTATTTT,CASSRQGPPTDTQYF
TRBJ1-6,.,.,TRBV7-2,TGTGCCAGCAGTCATAGTCCCTATAATTCACCCCTCCACTTT,CASSHSPYNSPLHF
TRBJ2-1,.,.,TRBV4-3,TGCGCCAGCAGCTCCAACCCTCCCAGCGGAACCTACAATGAGCAGTTCTTC,CASSSNPPSGTYNEQFF